This TCR beta chain originates from a study of human T cells and chemical hapten exposure (dated by TCRdb to the early 2020s). Notes on the research overall: Libraries were pooled for sequencing, and per-sample TCR yields varied mainly because of small differences in library volumes within the pool. Both TCR alpha and TCR beta chains were sequenced from each blood RNA sample. Peripheral blood TCR repertoire changes were tracked in vivo in alopecia patients during primary and secondary sensitization to the hapten diphenylcyclopropenone (DPC). Overall study outcomes, separate from this receptor: Repeated subsampling changed both the strength of the expansion versus patch-test correlation and the threshold at which that correlation became significant. DPC sensitization did not change how many TCRs were above 1 in 1000 frequency, and no evidence was found of alterations in global repertoire structure.

This clonotype appeared many times. It lacks a known antigen. No clone much larger than this one lies a single base away; base qualities are absent. Total RNA was isolated from unfractionated whole blood collected in Tempus Blood RNA tubes. Five healthy volunteers acted as controls for TCR sequencing and had blood drawn at day 0, 2 weeks and 6 weeks. Looking up the germline V gene (reference sequence) yields CDR1 SEHNR and CDR2 FQNEAQ. The CDR3 goes from the cysteine to the phenylalanine over 15 residues. The retained sequence is limited to the CDR3, 45 bases, with the frame set at the first base. Here V drops 3 bases and J drops 3 bases, and the junction holds 5 bases not matched to any gene. The library was generated by 5' RACE. Instrument on record: Illumina MiSeq. During library preparation, unique molecular identifiers were attached to individual cDNA molecules so that TCRs could be counted quantitatively and reproducibly. Per the original workflow: Samples had a median of 95,638 TCRs, with a range from roughly 23,224 to 700,000. The Decombinator software suite was used to annotate V, J and CDR3 in the TCR reads. To make PS versus PT1 abundance plots, every sample was subsampled to the same number of TCRs (28,000). TCRs were defined as expanded if absent before sensitization and observed at least eight times at the 2-week time point. TCRdb ran its own pipeline on the public reads, namely fastp trimming at Q25 and MiXCR clone calling, and kept in-frame beta chains. Rows are unified per CDR3 protein, each entry keeping the most common DNA and genes. The V and J calls and clone size are TCRdb's, not the authors'. The sample yields 65,000 to 95,000 distinct CDR3 sequences; about 7.7% were counted once. The top ten clonotypes cover approximately 2.5% of the sample.

The V gene is TRBV7-9 and the J gene is TRBJ2-3; 8 of the junction bases match TRBD2. This receptor was identified in a male donor in good health. The DNA sequence reads TGTGCCAGCAGCTTTCGAGCGGGGGAGACAGATACGCAGTATTTT. It codes for CASSFRAGETDTQYF.